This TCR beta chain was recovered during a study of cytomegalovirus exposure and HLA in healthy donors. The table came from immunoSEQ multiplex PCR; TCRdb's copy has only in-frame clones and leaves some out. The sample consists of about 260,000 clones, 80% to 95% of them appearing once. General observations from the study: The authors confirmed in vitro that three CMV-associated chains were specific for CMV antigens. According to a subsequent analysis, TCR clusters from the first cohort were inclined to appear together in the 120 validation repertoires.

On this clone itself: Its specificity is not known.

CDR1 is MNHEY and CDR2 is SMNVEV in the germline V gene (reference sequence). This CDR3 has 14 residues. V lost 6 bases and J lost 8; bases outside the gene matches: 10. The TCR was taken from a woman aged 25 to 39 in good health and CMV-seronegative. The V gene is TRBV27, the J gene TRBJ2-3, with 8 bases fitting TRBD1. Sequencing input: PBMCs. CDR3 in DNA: TGTGCCAGCAGGACAGGACAGGGACGTAGTACGCAGTATTTT. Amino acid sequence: CASRTGQGRSTQYF.